One sample yielded the 5 T cell receptor beta chains listed below, sequenced in a study of shared clonotypes between healthy human individuals. Produced via immunoSEQ multiplex PCR; TCRdb's table is partial and in-frame only. The repertoire has approximately 530,000 clones, 90% to 97% of them found once; the top ten carry nearly 0.065%. Sequencing input: naive CD4+ T cells sorted from blood. Specified subset: CD45RA+ positively selected. The receptor source for this set is a woman aged 25 to 39 in good health.

This clone appeared a single time. V usage is TRBV19 and J usage is TRBJ1-1; D gene unclear. The CDR3 has 13 residues. CDR1 LNHDA and CDR2 SQIVND come from the germline V gene (reference sequence). The V gene lost 4 bases and the J gene lost 3 bases, with 9 bases spanning the gap. This CDR3 is CASSRVVDTEAFF. CDR3 bases: TGTGCCAGTAGTAGGGTAGTTGACACTGAAGCTTTCTTT.

The rearrangement joins TRBV6-6 to TRBJ2-7; no firm D call. Trimming shortened V by 4 bases and J by 3 bases, and 4 bases separated the two germline ends. Germline CDR1 and CDR2: MNHNY and SVGAGI (reference sequence). The CDR3 is 11 amino acids. For the CDR3, the DNA is TGTGCCAGCAGTTCCTACTACGAGCAGTACTTC. Translation: CASSSYYEQYF.

The chain uses TRBV27 and TRBJ1-1; possible D gene TRBD1, 6 bases. This CDR3 is built from 13 residues. CDR1 and CDR2 (germline): MNHEY, SMNVEV (reference sequence). Trimming left V 3 bases short and J 8 bases short, with 13 bases between. For the CDR3, the DNA is TGTGCCAGCAGTTTTAAGGGGGTAGGGGAAGCTTTCTTT. This gives the protein CASSFKGVGEAFF.

The chain has TRBV6-5 and TRBJ2-7; unclear D gene. Trimming removed 0 bases from V and 6 bases from J, with 12 bases in between. Germline V gene lookup returns CDR1 MNHEY and CDR2 SVGAGI. The CDR3 sequence is 14 residues long. The CDR3: CASSYSRSPPEQYF. The CDR3 DNA reads TGTGCCAGCAGTTACTCGCGCAGCCCCCCCGAGCAGTACTTC.

The V and J genes are TRBV19 and TRBJ1-2; D gene uncertain. This CDR3 is built from 13 residues. CDR1 is LNHDA, CDR2 SQIVND, per germline (reference sequence). Deletions cut 3 bases from V and 5 bases from J, with 10 bases between. The CDR3, as DNA: TGTGCCAGTAGTATGACGGAAGAATATGGCTACACCTTC. Protein sequence: CASSMTEEYGYTF.